This T cell receptor (beta chain) was documented in a study of monozygotic twins with inflammatory bowel disease (dated by TCRdb to between 2018 and 2021). In the study overall: The full study comprised around 28 monozygotic twin pairs: nine German pairs (four IBD-concordant, five IBD-discordant) and 19 IBD-discordant Danish pairs. The search for disease-associated traits relied mainly on comparing IBD patients with their genetically identical healthy co-twins within discordant pairs. Each individual had, on average, about 151 000 unique TCRalpha sequences and 181 000 unique TCRbeta sequences available for analysis.

CDR1 SGHTA and CDR2 FQGNSA were looked up in the germline V gene. The CDR3 holds 13 amino acids from the cysteine to the phenylalanine. DNA was not recorded. Of note for this clonotype: The antigen this receptor binds is unknown.

Receptor libraries were prepared by 5' RACE. For each TCR library, roughly 3,600 ng of total RNA was used. For each sample, cDNA was synthesized in eight separate reactions using SMARTScribe reverse transcriptase. During cDNA synthesis, unique molecular identifiers containing a 6-nucleotide sample barcode were introduced by template switching. Amplification of TCRalpha and TCRbeta cDNA involved two nested PCRs of about 15 and 9 cycles, and each PCR was followed by bead purification. Before amplification, the cDNA was both treated with uracil DNA-glycosylase and purified with the QIAquick PCR purification kit. The second PCR was the step at which Illumina TruSeq-compatible adapters and sample-specific barcodes were added. Library quality and concentration were assessed using TapeStation and Qubit, and about 5.2 ng of each library was pooled. The pooled libraries were sequenced with 2 x 100 bp reads and custom sequencing primers on an Illumina HiSeq2500 single-index Rapid Run. Processing in the source paper ran as follows. MiGEC version 1.2.6 was used for UMI-based consensus assembly, which corrected PCR and sequencing errors. MiXCR version 2.1.1 was used for V(D)J alignment, clonotype assembly and CDR3 extraction. To normalise gene usage, clonotype sharing and MAIT/NKT TCR abundance, the analysis used the top 1000, 10 000 and 20 000 clonotypes per sample. After downsampling to 27 000 UMIs, diversity was calculated as the inverse Simpson index using the vegan R package. Paired Mann-Whitney U tests were applied to discordant twin pairs, with Benjamini-Hochberg correction for multiple testing. After TCRdb reprocessed the reads, each CDR3 protein sequence was kept as one row, without DNA. TCRdb, rather than the study authors, made the V and J calls. The table for this sample lists about 450,000 distinct CDR3 sequences. 2% to 3% of the sample is held by the ten biggest clonotypes.

From each donor, a roughly 2.6 ml peripheral blood sample was collected into PAXgene tubes and stored at -80 degrees C. Without any T cell sorting, total RNA was extracted from whole blood using the PAXgene blood miRNA kit on an automated QIAcube. Peripheral blood from monozygotic twin pairs, either concordant or discordant for inflammatory bowel disease, underwent deep TCRalpha and TCRbeta repertoire profiling that used unique molecular barcoding. Smoking habits were recorded for all twin pairs, and each individual was classified as a current, former or never smoker. Overall study results and their limits: Background noise and inter-individual variability may have been introduced into the repertoires by the differing immunosuppressive treatments among patients. A decrease in TCRbeta repertoire diversity, as measured by inverse Simpson index, was observed in IBD patients compared with their healthy co-twins. The analysis was unable to tell different T cell subtypes apart. Compared with healthy twins, IBD patients shared fewer clonotypes with other individuals, and the difference was most pronounced in patients with signs of disease activity. No difference in repertoire similarity was observed between concordant and discordant twins, possibly owing to limited statistical power. No single strong signal or clonotype linked to IBD turned up in the results, so the idea that one exists was not supported.

This sequence was found in a human donor with ulcerative colitis or Crohn's disease, or a healthy co-twin of an affected twin (not recorded which). The chain links TRBV7-2 with TRBJ1-5; the TRBD1 assignment by TCRdb is unverifiable without DNA. Input material: blood. This receptor carries the CDR3 CASSATQGAAQHF.